This T cell receptor beta chain is drawn from a study of blood T cell repertoires in COVID-19. In the original workflow: Estimation of nucleated cell counts was performed using reference gene primer amplification. Repertoires were generated with immunoSEQ multiplex PCR, while TCRdb's copy carries only in-frame clones and drops some. From that table come the V and J calls and clone size; the DNA was used to work out D and trimming. This table has about 97,000 clones, approximately 91% appearing once. This CDR3 is 13 amino acids long. Germline V gene data show CDR1 as LGHDT and CDR2 as YNNKEL (reference sequence). V was trimmed by 1 base and J by 8 bases, leaving 6 bases between them. This clone was counted only a few times.

The sequencing input was peripheral blood. The rearrangement joins TRBV3-1 (or the pseudogene TRBV3-2) to TRBJ1-6; D ambiguous. The receptor was isolated from a man between 45 and 60 years old with acute or convalescent COVID-19. The CDR3 spells CASSQVSDSPLHF. CDR3 DNA sequence: TGTGCCAGCAGCCAAGTATCAGATTCACCCCTCCACTTT.